This is a list of T cell receptor beta chains from one sample in a study of immune evolution from preneoplasia to lung adenocarcinoma. Here immunoSEQ multiplex PCR was the method, and the copy in TCRdb shows in-frame clones only, minus some. The data contain 39,000 or so clones, more than 60% of them singletons. Sequenced material: FFPE invasive lung adenocarcinoma tissue. Receptor source: a person aged 55-75 years with lung adenocarcinoma. CDR3s include the opening cysteine and the closing phenylalanine or tryptophan. Fields, in order: CDR3 DNA, CDR3 protein, clone size, V gene, D gene, CDR3 length, J gene. A D gene is named only where the DNA matches it firmly. Size tells how often a clone was seen (once, few, many) or the class of an expanded clone, and some rows leave it out.

TGCGCCAGCAGCTTTGGTGGGACAGGGGCCCAAGAGACCCAGTACTTC,CASSFGGTGAQETQYF,.,TRBV5-1,TRBD1,16,TRBJ2-5
TGTGCCAGCAGCTTGAACAGGGAAGAGACCCAGTACTTC,CASSLNREETQYF,few,TRBV5-4,.,13,TRBJ2-5
TGTGCCAGCAGTAGTCGGACTCCTAGCACAGATACGCAGTATTTT,CASSSRTPSTDTQYF,.,TRBV6-5,.,15,TRBJ2-3
TGCGCCAGCAGCTTCTCCATAGCTAACTATGGCTACACCTTC,CASSFSIANYGYTF,.,TRBV5-1,.,14,TRBJ1-2
TGCGCCAGCAGCTTGAATGCACGGATGTCTGGGGCCAACGTCCTGACTTTC,CASSLNARMSGANVLTF,.,TRBV5-1,.,17,TRBJ2-6
TGTGCCAGCAGCAAGCCTAGCGAGAGCTGCGAGCAGTACTTC,CASSKPSESCEQYF,.,TRBV21-1,.,14,TRBJ2-7
TGCGCCAGCAGCTTGGGGGAGGGGGCCTACAATGAGCAGTTCTTC,CASSLGEGAYNEQFF,.,TRBV5-1,.,15,TRBJ2-1
TGTGCCAGCAGTTTATTAGGCGGGAGGGGGGAGACCCAGTACTTC,CASSLLGGRGETQYF,once,TRBV28,TRBD2,15,TRBJ2-5
TGTGCCAGTAGTATAAATCAGAACTATGGCTACACCTTC,CASSINQNYGYTF,.,TRBV19,.,13,TRBJ1-2
TGTGCCTGGAGTACGCCAGGGGGTTTCTGGGGCTACACCTTC,CAWSTPGGFWGYTF,.,TRBV30,TRBD1,14,TRBJ1-2
TGTGCCAGCAGCGACAGGGGGTTTAGCAATCAGCCCCAGCATTTT,CASSDRGFSNQPQHF,.,TRBV27,TRBD1,15,TRBJ1-5
TGTGCCAGCAGCTTGGTAGAGACCCAGTACTTC,CASSLVETQYF,.,TRBV5-6,.,11,TRBJ2-5
TGTGCCAGCTCACCCACTACAGGACGGGCAAGTACGCAGTATTTT,CASSPTTGRASTQYF,.,TRBV18,.,15,TRBJ2-3
TGTGCCAGCAGCTTAGAGACGAGAACTGAAGCTTTCTTT,CASSLETRTEAFF,once,TRBV7-2,.,13,TRBJ1-1
TGTGCCAGCAGTTCTGGACAGGAGGGGACCCAGTACTTC,CASSSGQEGTQYF,once,TRBV28,.,13,TRBJ2-5
TGTGCCAGCAGCGTAGACCCCTCTGGAAACACCATATATTTT,CASSVDPSGNTIYF,.,TRBV9,.,14,TRBJ1-3
TGTGCCAGCAACAGGGGGCTCAATGAGCAGTTCTTC,CASNRGLNEQFF,.,TRBV5-6,TRBD1,12,TRBJ2-1
TGCAGCGTTGATTTGGGGTACAATGAGCAGTTCTTC,CSVDLGYNEQFF,.,TRBV29-1,.,12,TRBJ2-1
TGTGCCAGTAGTAGCGGGCCCCAAGAGACCCAGTACTTC,CASSSGPQETQYF,.,TRBV19,.,13,TRBJ2-5
TGTGCCAGCAGCCCCCACGGATACTACGAGCAGTACTTC,CASSPHGYYEQYF,.,TRBV6-6,.,13,TRBJ2-7
TGTGCCAGTAGTTCACCGGGAACAGATACGCAGTATTTT,CASSSPGTDTQYF,.,TRBV6-6,.,13,TRBJ2-3
TGTGCCAGCAGCCCCCACAGGGCTGGGGCCAACGTCCTGACTTTC,CASSPHRAGANVLTF,few,TRBV11-1,.,15,TRBJ2-6
TGTGCCAGCAGCTTAAGGTGGGGCGGGAGGGCCAGGAATGAGCAGTTCTTC,CASSLRWGGRARNEQFF,.,TRBV11-2,TRBD2,17,TRBJ2-1
TGCGCCAGCAGCCGCCGGGACAGGGGGCCTGCTTTCTTT,CASSRRDRGPAFF,.,TRBV4-1,TRBD1,13,TRBJ1-1
TGCGCCAGCAGTGAGGGAAAGCAGTACTTC,CASSEGKQYF,.,TRBV10-2,.,10,TRBJ2-7
TGCGCCAGCACCCCGCAACCCACAAAGGAAGAGACCCAGTACTTC,CASTPQPTKEETQYF,.,TRBV5-1,.,15,TRBJ2-5
TGTGCCAGCAGCTTGGGGACAGACACAGATACGCAGTATTTT,CASSLGTDTDTQYF,few,TRBV7-6,TRBD1,14,TRBJ2-3
TGCGCCAGCAGCCAGACAGGGCGGAACACTGAAGCTTTCTTT,CASSQTGRNTEAFF,.,TRBV4-1,TRBD1,14,TRBJ1-1
TGCGCCAGCAGCCCCCAGGGGGCGGGAACCGGGGAGCTGTTTTTT,CASSPQGAGTGELFF,once,TRBV5-1,TRBD1,15,TRBJ2-2
TGTGCCAGTAGTATCGCAGATACGCAGTATTTT,CASSIADTQYF,.,TRBV19,.,11,TRBJ2-3
TGTGCCAGCAGCTTAGCCGCAGGTAGCGGGAAAGAGACCCAGTACTTC,CASSLAAGSGKETQYF,.,TRBV7-9,TRBD2,16,TRBJ2-5
TGTGCCAGCAGCCCCCGATATGTAACCGGGGAGCTGTTTTTT,CASSPRYVTGELFF,.,TRBV7-2,.,14,TRBJ2-2
TGCGCCAGCAGCCTCTCAGGCGGGAGAGATACGCAGTATTTT,CASSLSGGRDTQYF,.,TRBV5-1,TRBD2,14,TRBJ2-3
TGTGCCAGCAGCGTACAGACAGGGCGGGACACTGAAGCTTTCTTT,CASSVQTGRDTEAFF,few,TRBV7-9,TRBD1,15,TRBJ1-1
TGTGCCAGTAGTCCGCTGGAGCGGAGCTACAATGAGCAGTTCTTC,CASSPLERSYNEQFF,.,TRBV19,.,15,TRBJ2-1
TGTGCCTCATCTGGGGGGGGGCTTGGGTCCTACGAGCAGTACTTC,CASSGGGLGSYEQYF,few,TRBV30,.,15,TRBJ2-7
TGCGCCAGCAGCCTGAGCGGGACTACAGATACGCAGTATTTT,CASSLSGTTDTQYF,.,TRBV5-1,TRBD2,14,TRBJ2-3
TGTGCCAGCAGTCGGGACAGCAGCACAGATACGCAGTATTTT,CASSRDSSTDTQYF,.,TRBV11-1,TRBD1,14,TRBJ2-3
TGTGCCAGCAGTTTATTCAGGGGCGCCTACGAGCAGTACTTC,CASSLFRGAYEQYF,.,TRBV27,.,14,TRBJ2-7
TGTGCCAGCTCACCGGGGGCAATTAGCAATCAGCCCCAGCATTTT,CASSPGAISNQPQHF,many,TRBV18,.,15,TRBJ1-5
TGTGCCACCAGCACCGGACTGACCACTGAAGCTTTCTTT,CATSTGLTTEAFF,.,TRBV15,.,13,TRBJ1-1
TGCGCCAGCAGCCAAGGAGGACTAGCTTTGAGCTCCTACAATGAGCAGTTCTTC,CASSQGGLALSSYNEQFF,.,TRBV4-1,TRBD2,18,TRBJ2-1
TGCAGCGTTGAACACGGCCCCCCCTACGAGCAGTACTTC,CSVEHGPPYEQYF,.,TRBV29-1,.,13,TRBJ2-7
TGCACCAGCAGCCAAAGACTGGGTGAAAAACTGTTTTTT,CTSSQRLGEKLFF,.,TRBV1,.,13,TRBJ1-4
TGTGCTAGCGATACTCAGGTCCTCGACCAGCCCCAGCATTTT,CASDTQVLDQPQHF,.,TRBV12-5,.,14,TRBJ1-5
TGTGCCAGCAGCAGCGGGACAAGTACCTACAATGAGCAGTTCTTC,CASSSGTSTYNEQFF,.,TRBV7-2,.,15,TRBJ2-1
TGTGCCAGCAGAAACCGGGACAGTTTTAGTTTCTTTGGCTACACCTTC,CASRNRDSFSFFGYTF,.,TRBV6-6,TRBD1,16,TRBJ1-2
TGTGCCAGTAGTGGGACTAGCGGGAGCTGGGGCAAAAACATTCAGTACTTC,CASSGTSGSWGKNIQYF,once,TRBV19,TRBD2,17,TRBJ2-4
TGTGCCAGCTTACAAAGGTTAAACAGGGAACTCTACAATGAGCAGTTCTTC,CASLQRLNRELYNEQFF,.,TRBV18,.,17,TRBJ2-1
TGCGCCAGCAGCTTGGAAATTAACACTGAAGCTTTCTTT,CASSLEINTEAFF,.,TRBV5-1,.,13,TRBJ1-1
TGTGCTAGTGGTCTCGAAATTGGTGAGCAGTTCTTC,CASGLEIGEQFF,.,TRBV12-5,.,12,TRBJ2-1
TGTGCCAGTAAATTAGCGGGGCGAGAGACCCAGTACTTC,CASKLAGRETQYF,.,TRBV5-4,TRBD2,13,TRBJ2-5
TGTGCCAGCAGCTTAGAAAGGACAGGGGGCGACTATGGCTACACCTTC,CASSLERTGGDYGYTF,once,TRBV11-3,TRBD1,16,TRBJ1-2